This is a list of T cell receptor beta chains from one sample in a study of blood T cell repertoires in COVID-19. Repertoires were generated with immunoSEQ multiplex PCR, while TCRdb's copy carries only in-frame clones and drops some. The data show a few hundred thousand clones, 75% to 90% seen once. The specimen was PBMCs or T cells enriched from blood (not recorded which). These receptors were obtained from a man aged 40-55 years who had recovered from COVID-19. Each CDR3 is given with its conserved first and last residue. The D gene is left open where the match is weak. Size is stated for part of the rows, as once, few or many counts, or as a class when the clone is expanded.

v_gene	abundance	d_gene	j_gene	CDR3nt	CDR3aa
TRBV19	.	.	TRBJ1-5	TGTGCCAGTAGTATGGGGGCTGTCGGCAATCAGCCCCAGCATTTT	CASSMGAVGNQPQHF
TRBV27	.	.	TRBJ1-3	TGTGCCAGCTCGGGGGGTCCCGGAAACACCATATATTTT	CASSGGPGNTIYF
TRBV20-1	.	.	TRBJ2-1	TGCAGTGCTGAGAGGTACAATGAGCAGTTCTTC	CSAERYNEQFF
TRBV7-9	.	TRBD1	TRBJ2-7	TGTGCCAGCAGCCAACGGGACAGGGGGTCCTACGAGCAGTACTTC	CASSQRDRGSYEQYF
TRBV27	.	TRBD1	TRBJ2-7	TGTGCCAGCAGTTCCCCGGTTGAACAGGGGCGCGGCGAGCAGTACTTC	CASSSPVEQGRGEQYF
TRBV6-5	.	TRBD1	TRBJ2-1	TGTGCCAGCATTAGGACAGGGGGCGATGAGCAGTTCTTC	CASIRTGGDEQFF
TRBV24-1	.	TRBD2	TRBJ2-7	TGTGCCACCAGTGATCCCGGACTAGCGGAGCACCTCGAGCAGTACTTC	CATSDPGLAEHLEQYF
TRBV13	.	.	TRBJ2-7	TGTGCCAGCAGCGAAGCCAGGGGCTCCTACGAGCAGTACTTC	CASSEARGSYEQYF
TRBV11-3	few	TRBD1	TRBJ2-7	TGTGCCAGCAGCTCAACAGGGGTTGCCGAGCAGTACTTC	CASSSTGVAEQYF
TRBV7-9	.	.	TRBJ2-7	TGTGCCAGCAGCCTATCGGTACTCAGGGGCTACGAGCAGTACTTC	CASSLSVLRGYEQYF